The clone carrying this T cell receptor beta chain was seen a few times. Its antigen is currently unknown. PCR amplification relied on 60 Vbeta primers (plus 13 Jbeta primers). Authors' analysis steps: A later analysis counted about 80 million unique TCR beta chains, some 12 million shared. Libraries were prepared by immunoSEQ multiplex PCR; TCRdb keeps only in-frame clonotypes and omits some of them. V and J calls and clone size are as listed in that table; D and trimming were resolved from the DNA. The sample carries some 140,000 clones, over 70% recorded once. Trimming took 6 bases from V and 8 from J, leaving 22 bases between them. The CDR3 consists of 15 residues. In germline, CDR1 is MNHNY, CDR2 SVGAGI (reference sequence). This specimen belongs to a study of cytomegalovirus exposure and HLA in healthy donors. Points from the study as a whole: A list of approximately 160 TCR beta chains associated with cytomegalovirus was given.

Specimen: PBMCs. V is TRBV6-6 and J is TRBJ1-2; D call uncertain. This clonotype originated in a man younger than 35 in good health and CMV-seronegative. The CDR3 loop is CASRSAATNRRGYTF. Here the CDR3 DNA reads TGTGCCAGCAGATCGGCGGCCACCAACCGGCGGGGCTACACCTTC.